The T cell receptor (beta chain) described here comes from a study of patients and donors after allogeneic stem cell transplantation. TCRdb re-called the RT-PCR reads through MiXCR, storing one row per CDR3 protein. The sample lists some 960,000 distinct CDR3 sequences; around 17% were seen once. The CDR3 spans 15 residues. V lost 5 bases and J 7 bases, leaving 17 bases between the germline ends. The germline V gene encodes CDR1 SGHAT and CDR2 FQNNGV. Sequenced material: blood, either unsorted or a sorted T cell fraction (not recorded which). The chain couples TRBV11-2 to TRBJ2-2; tentative D call: TRBD2 (5 bases). This receptor was obtained from a human donor who was either an allogeneic HSCT recipient or a stem cell or donor lymphocyte infusion donor (not recorded which). It is not recorded whose cells these are; they may come from a transplant donor. The CDR3 here is CASSLLGFYIGELFF. CDR3 coding DNA: TGTGCCAGCAGCCTACTAGGATTTTACATCGGGGAGCTGTTTTTT.